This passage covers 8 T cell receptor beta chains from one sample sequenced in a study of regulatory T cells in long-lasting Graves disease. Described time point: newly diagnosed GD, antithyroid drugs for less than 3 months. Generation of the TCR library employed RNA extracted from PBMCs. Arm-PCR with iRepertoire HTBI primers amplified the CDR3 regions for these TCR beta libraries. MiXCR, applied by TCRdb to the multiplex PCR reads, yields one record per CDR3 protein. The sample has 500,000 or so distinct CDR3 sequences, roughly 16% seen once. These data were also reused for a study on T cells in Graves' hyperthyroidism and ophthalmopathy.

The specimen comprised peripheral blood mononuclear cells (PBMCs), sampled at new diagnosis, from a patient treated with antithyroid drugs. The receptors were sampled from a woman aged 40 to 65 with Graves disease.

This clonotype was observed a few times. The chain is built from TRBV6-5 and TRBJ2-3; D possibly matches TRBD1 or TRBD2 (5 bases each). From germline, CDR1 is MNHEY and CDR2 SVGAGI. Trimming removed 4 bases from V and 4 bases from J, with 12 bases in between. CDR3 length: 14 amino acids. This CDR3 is CASSSTGTPDTQYF. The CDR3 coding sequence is TGTGCCAGCAGTTCCACCGGGACCCCAGATACGCAGTATTTT.

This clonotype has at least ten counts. CDR3 sequence: CASSIGTFNQPQHF. DNA for the CDR3: TGTGCCAGTAGTATTGGGACATTCAATCAGCCCCAGCATTTT. V gene TRBV19 combines with J gene TRBJ1-5, with D perhaps matching TRBD1 (6 bases). This CDR3 spans 14 amino acids. V lost 3 bases and J 3 bases, leaving 9 bases between the germline ends. Germline loops: CDR1 LNHDA, CDR2 SQIVND (reference sequence).

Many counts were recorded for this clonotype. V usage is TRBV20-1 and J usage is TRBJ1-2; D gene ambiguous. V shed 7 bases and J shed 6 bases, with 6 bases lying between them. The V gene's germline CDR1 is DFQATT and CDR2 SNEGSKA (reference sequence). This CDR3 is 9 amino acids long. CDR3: CSGFDGYTF. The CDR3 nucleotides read TGCAGTGGTTTTGATGGCTACACCTTC.

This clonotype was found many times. CDR3 bases: TGTGCCAGCAGCTCCAGCCCTAATCAGCCCCAGCATTTT. Translating gives CASSSSPNQPQHF. The chain joins TRBV3-1 to TRBJ1-5, with D uncertain. V lost 5 bases and J 4 bases, leaving 9 bases between the germline ends. This CDR3 region has 13 residues. The germline V gene has CDR1 LGHDT and CDR2 YNNKEL (reference sequence).

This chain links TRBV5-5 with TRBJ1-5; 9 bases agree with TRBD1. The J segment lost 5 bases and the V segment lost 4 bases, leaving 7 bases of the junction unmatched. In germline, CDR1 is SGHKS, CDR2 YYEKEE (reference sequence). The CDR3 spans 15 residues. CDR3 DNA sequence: TGTGCCAGCAGCAGAGGACAGGGGAAGGATCAGCCCCAGCATTTT. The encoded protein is CASSRGQGKDQPQHF.

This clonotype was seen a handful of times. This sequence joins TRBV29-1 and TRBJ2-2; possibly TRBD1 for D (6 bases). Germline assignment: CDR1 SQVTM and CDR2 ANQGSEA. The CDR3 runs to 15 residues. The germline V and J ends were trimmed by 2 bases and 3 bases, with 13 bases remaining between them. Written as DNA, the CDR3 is TGCAGCGTTGAAAAGGGCAGGGGTGACACCGGGGAGCTGTTTTTT. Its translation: CSVEKGRGDTGELFF.

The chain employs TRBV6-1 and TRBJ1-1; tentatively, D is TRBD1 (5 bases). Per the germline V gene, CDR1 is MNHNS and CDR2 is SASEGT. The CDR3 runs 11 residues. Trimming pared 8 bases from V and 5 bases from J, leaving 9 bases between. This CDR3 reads CASAWGTEAFF. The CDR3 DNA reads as TGTGCCAGCGCATGGGGGACTGAAGCTTTCTTT.

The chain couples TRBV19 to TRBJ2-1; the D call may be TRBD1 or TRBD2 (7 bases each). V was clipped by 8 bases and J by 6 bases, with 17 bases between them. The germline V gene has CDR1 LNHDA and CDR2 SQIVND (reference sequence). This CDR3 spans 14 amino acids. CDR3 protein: CASSRGGFANEQFF. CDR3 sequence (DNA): TGTGCCAGTTCCAGGGGGGGGTTTGCCAATGAGCAGTTCTTC.